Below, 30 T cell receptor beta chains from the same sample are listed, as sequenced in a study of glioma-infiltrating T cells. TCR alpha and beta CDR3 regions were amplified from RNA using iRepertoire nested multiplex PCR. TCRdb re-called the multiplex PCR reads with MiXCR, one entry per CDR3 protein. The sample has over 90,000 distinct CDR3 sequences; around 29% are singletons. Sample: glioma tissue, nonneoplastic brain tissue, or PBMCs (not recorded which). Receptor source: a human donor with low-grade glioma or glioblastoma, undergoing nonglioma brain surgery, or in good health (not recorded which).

CDR3 DNA sequence: TGTGCCAGCAGCTTAGACAGAAAGAGCCGTAAAGAGCAGTACTTC. It translates to CASSLDRKSRKEQYF. The rearrangement uses TRBV13 and TRBJ2-7, with D hard to call. Germline V gene data show CDR1 as PRHDT and CDR2 as FYEKMQ (reference sequence). The V gene lost 1 base and the J gene lost 7 bases, with 17 bases spanning the gap. The CDR3 has 15 residues.

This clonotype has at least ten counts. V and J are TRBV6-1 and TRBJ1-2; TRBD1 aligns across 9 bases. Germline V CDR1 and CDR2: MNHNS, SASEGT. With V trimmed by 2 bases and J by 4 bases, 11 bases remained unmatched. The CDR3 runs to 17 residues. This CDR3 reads CASSERSKTGQGYGYTF. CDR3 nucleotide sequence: TGTGCCAGCAGTGAAAGGTCGAAAACGGGACAGGGCTATGGCTACACCTTC.

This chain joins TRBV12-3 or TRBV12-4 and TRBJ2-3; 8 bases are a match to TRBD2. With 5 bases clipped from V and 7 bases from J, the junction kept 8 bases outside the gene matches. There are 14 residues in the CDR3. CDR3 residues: CASSPGTSTHTQYF. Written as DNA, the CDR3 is TGTGCCAGCAGTCCCGGGACTAGTACACATACGCAGTATTTT.

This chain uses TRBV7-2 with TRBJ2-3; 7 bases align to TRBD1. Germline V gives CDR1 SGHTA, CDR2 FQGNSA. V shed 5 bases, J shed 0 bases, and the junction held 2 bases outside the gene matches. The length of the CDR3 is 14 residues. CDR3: CASSQGGSTDTQYF. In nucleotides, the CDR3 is TGTGCCAGCAGCCAAGGGGGCAGCACAGATACGCAGTATTTT.

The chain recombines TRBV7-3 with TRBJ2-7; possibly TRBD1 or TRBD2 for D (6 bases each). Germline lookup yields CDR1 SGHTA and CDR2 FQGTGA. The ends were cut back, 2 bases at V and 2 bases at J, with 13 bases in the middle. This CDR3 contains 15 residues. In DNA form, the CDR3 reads TGTGCCAGCAGCTTAGAAAAGGGGGGTGCCTACGAGCAGTACTTC. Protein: CASSLEKGGAYEQYF. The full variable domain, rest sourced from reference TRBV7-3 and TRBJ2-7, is GAGVSQTPSNKVTEKGKYVELRCDPISGHTALYWYRQSLGQGPEFLIYFQGTGAADDSGLPNDRFFAVRPEGSVSTLKIQRTERGDSAVYLCASSLEKGGAYEQYFGPGTRLTVT.

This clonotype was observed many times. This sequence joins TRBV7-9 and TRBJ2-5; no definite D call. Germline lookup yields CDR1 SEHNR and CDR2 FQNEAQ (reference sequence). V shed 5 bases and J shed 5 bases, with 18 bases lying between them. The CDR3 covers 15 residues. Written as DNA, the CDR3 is TGTGCCAGCAGCGTTACGAGGAATCTTCTGGAGACCCAGTACTTC. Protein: CASSVTRNLLETQYF.

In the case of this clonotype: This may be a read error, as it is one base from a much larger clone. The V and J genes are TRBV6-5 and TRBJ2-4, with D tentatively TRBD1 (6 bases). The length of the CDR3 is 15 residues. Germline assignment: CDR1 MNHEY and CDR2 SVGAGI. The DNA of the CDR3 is TGTGCCAGCAGTTACCAACAGGGACGAGTAAACACTCAGTACTTC. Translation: CASSYQQGRVNTQYF.

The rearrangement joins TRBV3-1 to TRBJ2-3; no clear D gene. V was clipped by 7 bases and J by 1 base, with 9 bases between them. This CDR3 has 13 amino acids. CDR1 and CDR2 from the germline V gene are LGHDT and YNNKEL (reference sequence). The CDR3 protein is CASNPTGTDTQYF. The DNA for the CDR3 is TGTGCCAGCAACCCGACGGGCACAGATACGCAGTATTTT.

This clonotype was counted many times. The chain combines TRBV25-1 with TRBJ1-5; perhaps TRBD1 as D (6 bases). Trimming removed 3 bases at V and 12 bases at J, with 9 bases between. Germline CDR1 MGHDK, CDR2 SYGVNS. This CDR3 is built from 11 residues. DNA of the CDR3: TGTGCCAGCAGTGATGGGGGCCTCCAGCATTTT. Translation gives CASSDGGLQHF.

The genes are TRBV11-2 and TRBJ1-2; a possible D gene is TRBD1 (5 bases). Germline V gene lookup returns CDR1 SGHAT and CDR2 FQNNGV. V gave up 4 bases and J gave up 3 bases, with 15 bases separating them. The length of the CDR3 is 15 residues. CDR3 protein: CASSYRDAGDYGYTF. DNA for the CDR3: TGTGCCAGCAGCTACCGGGACGCGGGGGACTATGGCTACACCTTC.

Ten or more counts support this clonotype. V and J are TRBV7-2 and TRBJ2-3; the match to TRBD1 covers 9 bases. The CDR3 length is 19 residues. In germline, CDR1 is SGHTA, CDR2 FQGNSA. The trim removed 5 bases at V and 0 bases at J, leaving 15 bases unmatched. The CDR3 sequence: CASSRTGTGFAPSTDTQYF. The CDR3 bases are TGTGCCAGCAGCCGAACCGGGACAGGGTTTGCACCAAGCACAGATACGCAGTATTTT.

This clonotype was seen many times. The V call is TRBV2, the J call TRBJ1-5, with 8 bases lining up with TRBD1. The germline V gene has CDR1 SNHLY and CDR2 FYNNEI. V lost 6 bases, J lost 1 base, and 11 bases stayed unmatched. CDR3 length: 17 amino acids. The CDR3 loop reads CASSLYRTGLSNQPQHF. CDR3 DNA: TGTGCCAGCAGCCTATACCGGACAGGGCTAAGCAATCAGCCCCAGCATTTT.

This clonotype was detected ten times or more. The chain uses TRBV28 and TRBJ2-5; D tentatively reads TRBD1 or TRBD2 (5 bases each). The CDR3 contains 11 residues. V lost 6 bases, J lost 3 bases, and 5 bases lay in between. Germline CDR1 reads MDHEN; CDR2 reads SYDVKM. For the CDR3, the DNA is TGTGCCAGCAGGGGGGAAGAGACCCAGTACTTC. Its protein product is CASRGEETQYF.

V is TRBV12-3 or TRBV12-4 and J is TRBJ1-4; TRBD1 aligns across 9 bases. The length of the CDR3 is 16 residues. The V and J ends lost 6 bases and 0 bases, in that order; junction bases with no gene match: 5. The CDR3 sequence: CASSYGQGTTNEKLFF. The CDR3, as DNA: TGTGCCAGCAGCTACGGACAGGGGACAACTAATGAAAAACTGTTTTTT.

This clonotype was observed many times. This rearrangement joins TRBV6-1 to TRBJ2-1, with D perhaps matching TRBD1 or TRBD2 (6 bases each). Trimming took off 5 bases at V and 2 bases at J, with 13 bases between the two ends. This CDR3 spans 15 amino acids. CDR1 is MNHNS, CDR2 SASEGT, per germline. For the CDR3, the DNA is TGTGCCAGCAGTCCCGAAGGGGGGCCCTACAATGAGCAGTTCTTC. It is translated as CASSPEGGPYNEQFF.

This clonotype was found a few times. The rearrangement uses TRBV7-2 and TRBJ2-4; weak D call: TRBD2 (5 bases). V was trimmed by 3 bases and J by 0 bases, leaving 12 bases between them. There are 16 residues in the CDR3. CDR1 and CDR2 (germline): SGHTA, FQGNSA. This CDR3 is CASSLRGFLAKNIQYF. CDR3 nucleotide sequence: TGTGCCAGCAGCTTGAGAGGGTTCCTAGCCAAAAACATTCAGTACTTC.

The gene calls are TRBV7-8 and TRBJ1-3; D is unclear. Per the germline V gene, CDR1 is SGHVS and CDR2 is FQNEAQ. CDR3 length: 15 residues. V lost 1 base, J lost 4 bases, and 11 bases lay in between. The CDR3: CASSLVGISGNTIYF. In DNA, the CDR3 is TGTGCCAGCAGCTTAGTTGGGATCTCGGGAAACACCATATATTTT.

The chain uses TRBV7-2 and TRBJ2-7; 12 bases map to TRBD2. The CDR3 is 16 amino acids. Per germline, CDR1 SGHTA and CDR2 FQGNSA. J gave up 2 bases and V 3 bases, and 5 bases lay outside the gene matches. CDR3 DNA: TGTGCCAGCAGCTTCTTTAGGACTAGCGGGGCCTACGAGCAGTACTTC. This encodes CASSFFRTSGAYEQYF.

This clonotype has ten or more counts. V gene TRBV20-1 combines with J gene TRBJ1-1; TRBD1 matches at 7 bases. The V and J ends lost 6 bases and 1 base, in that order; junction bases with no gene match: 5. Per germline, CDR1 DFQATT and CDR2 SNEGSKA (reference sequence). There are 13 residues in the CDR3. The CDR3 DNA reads TGCAGTGCGACTAGACAGGGGAACACTGAAGCTTTCTTT. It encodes CSATRQGNTEAFF.

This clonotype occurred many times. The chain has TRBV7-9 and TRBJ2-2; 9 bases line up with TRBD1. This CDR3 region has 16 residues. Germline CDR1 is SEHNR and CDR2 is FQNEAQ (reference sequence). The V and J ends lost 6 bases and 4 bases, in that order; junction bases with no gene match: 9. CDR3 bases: TGTGCCAGCAGTAACAGGACAGGGGTATCCACCGGGGAGCTGTTTTTT. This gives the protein CASSNRTGVSTGELFF.

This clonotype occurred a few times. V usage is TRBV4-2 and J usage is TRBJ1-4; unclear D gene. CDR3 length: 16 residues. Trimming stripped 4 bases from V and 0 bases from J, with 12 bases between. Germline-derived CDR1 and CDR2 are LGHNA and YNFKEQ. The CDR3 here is CASSRPLVATNEKLFF. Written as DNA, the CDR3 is TGTGCCAGCAGCCGCCCTTTAGTTGCAACTAATGAAAAACTGTTTTTT.

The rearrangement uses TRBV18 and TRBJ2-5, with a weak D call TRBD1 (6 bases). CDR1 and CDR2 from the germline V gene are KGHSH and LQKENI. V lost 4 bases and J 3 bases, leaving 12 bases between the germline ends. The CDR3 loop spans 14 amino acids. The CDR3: CASSLRTVKETQYF. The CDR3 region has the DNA TGTGCCAGCTCACTACGGACAGTTAAAGAGACCCAGTACTTC.

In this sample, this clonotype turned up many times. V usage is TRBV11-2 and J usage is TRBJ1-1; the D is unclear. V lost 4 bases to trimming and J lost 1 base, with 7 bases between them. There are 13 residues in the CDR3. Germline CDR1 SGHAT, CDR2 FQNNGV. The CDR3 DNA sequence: TGTGCCAGCAGCTGGCAGGAGAACACTGAAGCTTTCTTT. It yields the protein CASSWQENTEAFF.

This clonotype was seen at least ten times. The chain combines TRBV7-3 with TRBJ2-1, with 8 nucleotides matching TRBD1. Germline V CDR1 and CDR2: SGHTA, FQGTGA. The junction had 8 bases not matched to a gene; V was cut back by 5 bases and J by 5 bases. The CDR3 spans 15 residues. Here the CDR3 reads CASSRQLGQDNEQFF. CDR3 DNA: TGTGCCAGCAGCCGCCAATTGGGACAGGACAATGAGCAGTTCTTC.

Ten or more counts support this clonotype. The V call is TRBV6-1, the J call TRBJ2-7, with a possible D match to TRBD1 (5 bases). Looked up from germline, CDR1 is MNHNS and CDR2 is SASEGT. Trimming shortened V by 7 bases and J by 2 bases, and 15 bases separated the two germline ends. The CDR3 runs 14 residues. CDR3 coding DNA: TGTGCCAGCATATCGACAGTGCTTGCCTACGAGCAGTACTTC. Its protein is CASISTVLAYEQYF.

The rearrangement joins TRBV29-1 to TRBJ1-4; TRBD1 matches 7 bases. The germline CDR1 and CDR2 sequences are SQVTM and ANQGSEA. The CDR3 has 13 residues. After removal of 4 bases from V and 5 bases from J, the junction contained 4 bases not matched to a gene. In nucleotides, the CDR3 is TGCAGCGTTGTGGGACAGTTGAATGAAAAACTGTTTTTT. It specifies CSVVGQLNEKLFF.

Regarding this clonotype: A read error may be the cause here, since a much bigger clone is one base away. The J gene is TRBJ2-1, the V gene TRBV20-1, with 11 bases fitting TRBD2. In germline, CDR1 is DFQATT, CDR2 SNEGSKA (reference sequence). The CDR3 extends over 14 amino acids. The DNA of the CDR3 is TGCAGAGCTCGCTTAGCGGGGGGGTCGAATGAGCAGTTCTTC. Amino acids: CRARLAGGSNEQFF.

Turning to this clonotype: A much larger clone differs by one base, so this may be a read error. Here the CDR3 DNA reads TGTGCCAGCAGCTACGATAAGAATTCACCCCCCCACTTT. Translating it yields CASSYDKNSPPHF. The gene calls are TRBV7-6 and TRBJ1-6, with no clear D. Per the germline V gene, CDR1 is SGHVS and CDR2 is FNYEAQ. The CDR3 has 13 amino acids.

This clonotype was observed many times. Here the CDR3 DNA reads TGTGCCAGCAGTTCCCACGCGATGAGCGGGGGACGAGATACGCAGTATTTT. It translates to CASSSHAMSGGRDTQYF. This chain connects TRBV12-3 or TRBV12-4 to TRBJ2-3, with 8 bases fitting TRBD2. CDR3 length: 17 residues. J was trimmed by 5 bases and V by 4 bases; bases with no gene match: 14.

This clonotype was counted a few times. In DNA form, the CDR3 reads TGTGCCAGCAGCGCCTACAGTAGCTCCTACAATGAGCAGTTCTTC. Translated: CASSAYSSSYNEQFF. J is TRBJ2-1 and V is TRBV11-1, with unresolved D. The CDR3 covers 15 residues. Trimming removed 5 bases from V and 0 bases from J, with 11 bases in between. Germline CDR1 reads SGHAT; CDR2 reads FQDESV (reference sequence).